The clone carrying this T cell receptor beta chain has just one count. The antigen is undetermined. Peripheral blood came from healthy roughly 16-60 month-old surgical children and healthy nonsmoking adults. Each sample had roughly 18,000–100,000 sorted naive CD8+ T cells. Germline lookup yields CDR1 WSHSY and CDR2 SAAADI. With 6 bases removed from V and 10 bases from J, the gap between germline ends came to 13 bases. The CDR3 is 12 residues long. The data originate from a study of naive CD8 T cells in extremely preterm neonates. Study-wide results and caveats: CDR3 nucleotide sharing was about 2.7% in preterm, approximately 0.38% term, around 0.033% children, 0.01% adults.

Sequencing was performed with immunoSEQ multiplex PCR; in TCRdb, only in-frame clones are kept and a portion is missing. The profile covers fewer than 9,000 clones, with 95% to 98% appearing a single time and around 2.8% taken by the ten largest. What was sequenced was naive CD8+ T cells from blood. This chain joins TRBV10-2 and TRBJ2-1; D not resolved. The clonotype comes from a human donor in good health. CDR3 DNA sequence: TGCGCCAGCAGCGACACACCGGCCGAGCAGTTCTTC. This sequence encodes CASSDTPAEQFF.